This TCR beta chain was obtained from a study of T cell clones after liver transplantation. The overall study: In this trial, immunosuppression withdrawal was attempted within 2 years of liver transplant. Three of the eight recipients were HCV-positive; the rest had non-autoimmune, non-viral transplant indications. Findings of the study overall: Donor-reactive sequences fell more than third party-reactive ones, suggesting partial deletion.

This clone was observed once. Its antigen is as yet unknown. Produced via immunoSEQ multiplex PCR; TCRdb's table is partial and in-frame only. The sample includes about 12,000 clones, roughly 69% of them seen just once. CDR1 and CDR2 from the germline V gene are SEHNR and FQNEAQ (reference sequence). With 5 bases clipped from V and 5 bases from J, the junction kept 6 bases outside the gene matches. This CDR3 is built from 14 residues. This sample comprised CD8+ T cells from blood, obtained at the 22-month timepoint. V is TRBV7-9 and J is TRBJ1-1, with 9 positions matching TRBD1. The TCR sequence derives from a human patient who received a liver transplant. Some T cells may arise from the graft donor. As DNA, the CDR3 is TGTGCCAGCAGCCCTCCGGGACAGGGAACTGAAGCTTTCTTT. Translation: CASSPPGQGTEAFF. The variable domain in full, completed from reference TRBV7-9 and TRBJ1-1, reads DTGVSQNPRHKITKRGQNVTFRCDPISEHNRLYWYRQTLGQGPEFLTYFQNEAQLEKSRLLSDRFSAERPKGSFSTLEIQRTEQGDSAMYLCASSPPGQGTEAFFGQGTRLTVV.